Presented here are 10 T cell receptor beta chains from one specimen sequenced in a study of blood T cells in healthy people across ages. Sample-barcoded 5' priming and a J-beta primer mix drove a second PCR of roughly 7 to 11 cycles. TCRdb re-derived calls from the 5' RACE reads in MiXCR, one entry per CDR3 protein. The repertoire holds more than 900,000 distinct CDR3 sequences, with 20% to 25% as singletons. These data were likewise used in another study, on T cells of mothers and their children.

Material for sequencing was blood. The receptors stem from a girl aged 2 to 10 in good health.

This chain joins TRBV2 and TRBJ2-5, with D tentatively TRBD2 (6 bases). Germline V gene lookup returns CDR1 SNHLY and CDR2 FYNNEI. V lost 4 bases, J lost 5 bases, and 23 bases lay in between. CDR3 length equals 17 residues. CDR3 DNA sequence: TGTGCCAGCAGTGCAACCTGGAGGGACTCCTCCCCGGAGACCCAGTACTTC. This codes for CASSATWRDSSPETQYF.

This clonotype was counted only a few times. The genes are TRBV12-3 or TRBV12-4 and TRBJ1-1; D remains unclear. Trimming left V 1 base short and J 6 bases short, with 6 bases between. This CDR3 comprises 12 residues. CDR3 residues: CASSLEEAEAFF. The DNA of the CDR3 is TGTGCCAGCAGTTTAGAGGAGGCTGAAGCTTTCTTT.

This clonotype was observed a few times. The chain carries TRBV4-1 and TRBJ2-7; D is perhaps TRBD2 (6 bases). The germline CDR1 and CDR2 sequences are MGHRA and YSYEKL. Trimming took off 1 base at V and 4 bases at J, with 14 bases between the two ends. The CDR3 is 15 residues long. This CDR3 is CASSQGNSGEYEQYF. DNA of the CDR3: TGCGCCAGCAGCCAAGGTAATAGCGGAGAATACGAGCAGTACTTC.

This chain connects TRBV5-1 to TRBJ2-5; D is perhaps TRBD1 (5 bases). The assigned J gene may be wrong: the sequence end matches TRBJ2-1 better. CDR1 SGHRS and CDR2 YFSETQ come from the germline V gene. This CDR3 has 14 amino acids. For the CDR3, the DNA is TGCGCCAGCAGCTTGGGTCAGGGCTCTTCTGAGCAGTTCTTC. Residues: CASSLGQGSSEQFF.

The genes are TRBV7-8 and TRBJ2-7, with D possibly TRBD2 on 6 matching bases. From germline, CDR1 is SGHVS and CDR2 FQNEAQ. This CDR3 has 16 amino acids. V was cut by 1 base and J by 0 bases, with 13 bases left in between. CDR3 loop: CASSLVLGTRSYEQYF. The DNA of the CDR3 is TGTGCCAGCAGCTTAGTGCTTGGGACTCGCTCCTACGAGCAGTACTTC.

This chain uses TRBV2 with TRBJ1-1; D remains ambiguous. The CDR3 length is 13 residues. Per the germline V gene, CDR1 is SNHLY and CDR2 is FYNNEI. V dropped 6 bases and J dropped 4 bases, with 12 bases sitting between them. The CDR3 DNA sequence: TGTGCCAGCAGGGAGAACCCAGCCACTGAAGCTTTCTTT. Its protein is CASRENPATEAFF.

There are a few counts of this clonotype. The rearrangement uses TRBV6-2 or TRBV6-3 and TRBJ2-1; D not resolved. The DNA end favors TRBJ2-7, so the J call may be wrong. This CDR3 region has 13 residues. Germline CDR1 is MNHEY and CDR2 is SVGEGT. The DNA for the CDR3 is TGTGCCAGCAGTTACGGGCAGGTGAGGGAGCAGTACTTC. It codes for CASSYGQVREQYF.

This clonotype turned up a few times. The chain is built from TRBV5-1 and TRBJ1-1; no clear D gene. CDR3 length: 15 residues. The germline V gene has CDR1 SGHRS and CDR2 YFSETQ. Between the trimmed V and J ends, which lost 0 bases and 3 bases, there was a span of 12 bases. CDR3 in amino acids: CASSLEGFFDTEAFF. The CDR3 DNA reads as TGCGCCAGCAGCTTGGAAGGATTCTTTGACACTGAAGCTTTCTTT.

The chain couples TRBV6-2 or TRBV6-3 to TRBJ1-1, with D possibly TRBD1 on 6 matching bases. Trimming took off 6 bases at V and 5 bases at J, with 16 bases between the two ends. The V gene's germline CDR1 is MNHEY and CDR2 SVGEGT. The CDR3 covers 14 residues. CDR3 region: CASSQAQGWTEAFF. The CDR3 bases are TGTGCCAGCAGCCAAGCCCAGGGGTGGACTGAAGCTTTCTTT.

J is TRBJ2-7 and V is TRBV4-2; maybe TRBD2 (7 bases). The length of the CDR3 is 18 residues. Per the germline V gene, CDR1 is LGHNA and CDR2 is YNFKEQ. The V and J ends lost 0 bases and 4 bases respectively, with 22 bases between them. Here the CDR3 reads CASSQDLTGWGGWYEQYF. Here the CDR3 DNA reads TGTGCCAGCAGCCAAGATCTTACGGGTTGGGGGGGCTGGTACGAGCAGTACTTC.